Below, 9 T cell receptor beta chains from the same sample are listed, as sequenced in a study of T cells in Graves' hyperthyroidism and ophthalmopathy. Amplification targeted TCR beta CDR3 regions from RNA transcripts. HTBI primers were used for first-round RT-PCR of the TCR CDR3. TCRdb independently ran MiXCR on the multiplex PCR reads; one entry per CDR3 protein. The sample comprises around 200,000 distinct CDR3 sequences, about 18% of which are singletons, and roughly 32% rests with the top ten. Material: blood. The origin of the receptors is a woman aged 45-65 years with Graves' hyperthyroidism.

This clonotype was counted many times. The rearrangement joins TRBV7-8 to TRBJ2-7, with D perhaps being TRBD1 or TRBD2 (5 bases each). Germline CDR1 reads SGHVS; CDR2 reads FQNEAQ. CDR3 length: 15 amino acids. V shed 2 bases and J shed 2 bases, with 13 bases lying between them. This CDR3 reads CASSLPGTYTYEQYF. The CDR3 DNA reads as TGTGCCAGCAGCTTACCCGGGACCTACACCTACGAGCAGTACTTC. The full variable domain, in which reference TRBV7-8 and TRBJ2-7 provide the parts outside the CDR3, is GAGVSQSPRYKVAKRGQDVALRCDPISGHVSLFWYQQALGQGPEFLTYFQNEAQLDKSGLPSDRFFAERPEGSVSTLKIQRTQQEDSAVYLCASSLPGTYTYEQYFGPGTRLTVT.

This clonotype came up many times. The chain employs TRBV15 and TRBJ2-3, with TRBD2 identical over 10 bases. The V and J ends lost 0 bases and 7 bases, in that order; junction bases with no gene match: 13. The CDR3 loop spans 18 amino acids. CDR1 and CDR2 from the germline V gene are LNHNV and YYDKDF (reference sequence). The CDR3, as DNA: TGTGCCACCAGCAGAGAATATTCTAGCGGGGGAGCCAGGAATACGCAGTATTTT. This gives the protein CATSREYSSGGARNTQYF.

This clonotype was picked up many times. The chain carries TRBV20-1 and TRBJ1-1, with 7 nucleotides matching TRBD1. This CDR3 has 15 residues. Germline trimming cut 5 bases from V and 3 bases from J; bases unmatched to any gene: 12. Germline CDR1 and CDR2: DFQATT and SNEGSKA (reference sequence). Here the CDR3 reads CSAARDSWGDTEAFF. The CDR3 coding sequence is TGCAGTGCTGCAAGGGACAGCTGGGGGGACACTGAAGCTTTCTTT.

This clonotype has a count of ten or more. The rearrangement links TRBV6-5 to TRBJ1-1; D remains ambiguous. Trimming removed 3 bases at V and 4 bases at J, with 9 bases between. CDR1 is MNHEY, CDR2 SVGAGI, per germline. The CDR3 consists of 13 residues. CDR3 coding DNA: TGTGCCAGCAGTTATCGGTACGGCACTGAAGCTTTCTTT. Translating gives CASSYRYGTEAFF.

This clonotype was found a few times. The rearrangement links TRBV29-1 to TRBJ2-3; TRBD2 matches at 9 bases. The V segment lost 5 bases and the J segment 3 bases; nucleotides outside the gene matches: 9. There are 15 residues in the CDR3. The germline CDR1 and CDR2 sequences are SQVTM and ANQGSEA. The CDR3 loop reads CSVRWRGGGTDTQYF. In nucleotides, the CDR3 is TGCAGCGTTCGATGGCGGGGGGGCGGAACAGATACGCAGTATTTT.

The table lists this clonotype with many counts. V usage is TRBV7-2 and J usage is TRBJ2-1, with D possibly matching TRBD2 (7 bases). The CDR3 spans 15 residues. V was trimmed by 1 base and J by 4 bases, leaving 11 bases between them. CDR1 SGHTA and CDR2 FQGNSA come from the germline V gene. The chain's CDR3 is CASSLVGGPYNEQFF. The CDR3 DNA sequence: TGTGCCAGCAGCTTAGTCGGGGGGCCTTACAATGAGCAGTTCTTC.

The chain uses TRBV11-3 and TRBJ2-7; D might be TRBD2 (6 bases). Per germline, CDR1 SGHNT and CDR2 YENEEA. The CDR3 is made up of 14 amino acids. Trimming took 4 bases from V and 1 from J, leaving 11 bases between them. As DNA, the CDR3 is TGTGCCAGCAGCTCGGGGGACCATTCCTACGAGCAGTACTTC. Residues: CASSSGDHSYEQYF.

In this sample, this clonotype turned up many times. The chain has TRBV6-2 or TRBV6-3 and TRBJ1-2; D is perhaps TRBD1 (6 bases). Germline V gene sequence: CDR1 MNHEY, CDR2 SVGEGT. The germline V and J ends were trimmed by 4 bases and 2 bases, with 11 bases remaining between them. This CDR3 is built from 14 residues. CDR3 loop: CASSSWTVNYGYTF. DNA of the CDR3: TGTGCCAGCAGTTCCTGGACAGTAAACTATGGCTACACCTTC.

This clonotype was picked up one time. The chain couples TRBV28 to TRBJ1-3; no clear D gene. V was cut by 4 bases and J by 0 bases, with 13 bases left in between. CDR3 length: 16 amino acids. Germline V gene sequence: CDR1 MDHEN, CDR2 SYDVKM. The CDR3 is CASSSRTESSGNTIYF. DNA of the CDR3: TGTGCCAGCAGTTCGCGGACGGAATCCTCTGGAAACACCATATATTTT.